These 23 T cell receptor beta chains came from one sample sequenced in a study of OX40 agonist ivuxolimab in advanced cancers. TCRdb keeps only in-frame clones here, not all; method: immunoSEQ multiplex PCR. The sample has roughly 44,000 clones, approximately 86% seen once. This material consisted of CD4+ or CD8+ T cells sorted from blood, taken in a trial of the OX40 agonist ivuxolimab. The receptors were sampled from an adult with an advanced solid tumor such as melanoma, head and neck, liver or kidney cancer.

The chain uses TRBV28 and TRBJ1-1; D gene uncertain. Germline values: CDR1 MDHEN, CDR2 SYDVKM. CDR3 length equals 14 residues. Trimming removed 2 bases from V and 2 bases from J, with 9 bases in between. CDR3 in amino acids: CASSLGFLNTEAFF. The CDR3 coding sequence is TGTGCCAGCAGTTTAGGGTTCCTCAACACTGAAGCTTTCTTT.

The rearrangement links TRBV11-2 to TRBJ1-4; D is perhaps TRBD1 (5 bases). Germline loops: CDR1 SGHAT, CDR2 FQNNGV. The ends were cut back, 2 bases at V and 8 bases at J, with 6 bases in the middle. The CDR3 length is 12 residues. The CDR3 DNA reads as TGTGCCAGCAGCTTATGGGGGGAAAAACTGTTTTTT. Its translation: CASSLWGEKLFF.

The chain combines TRBV6-1 with TRBJ2-1; 7 nucleotides agree with TRBD2. This CDR3 has 13 residues. Germline assignment: CDR1 MNHNS and CDR2 SASEGT. V lost 10 bases, J lost 8 bases, and 11 bases stayed unmatched. The CDR3 region has the DNA TGTGCCACCGAACTAGCGTCGGGGCATGAGCAGTTCTTC. Its protein is CATELASGHEQFF.

This rearrangement joins TRBV7-8 to TRBJ1-4; D remains ambiguous. Trimming removed 5 bases from V and 4 bases from J, with 17 bases in between. From germline, CDR1 is SGHVS and CDR2 FQNEAQ. CDR3 length: 16 amino acids. The CDR3 region is CASSNHNGDLNEKLFF. DNA for the CDR3: TGTGCCAGCAGCAACCACAACGGGGATCTTAATGAAAAACTGTTTTTT.

The rearrangement joins TRBV7-8 to TRBJ2-7; D perhaps matches TRBD2 (5 bases). The germline V gene encodes CDR1 SGHVS and CDR2 FQNEAQ. The CDR3 is 13 residues long. The V end lost 1 base, the J end lost 3 bases, and 7 bases lay between the germline ends. The CDR3 nucleotides are TGTGCCAGCAGCTTAGATGGAGGCTACGAGCAGTACTTC. It codes for CASSLDGGYEQYF.

This clone appeared once. The chain joins TRBV9 to TRBJ2-7; D unresolved. Trimming took off 4 bases at V and 0 bases at J, with 11 bases between the two ends. Looked up from germline, CDR1 is SGDLS and CDR2 is YYNGEE. The CDR3 totals 14 residues. CDR3 amino acids: CASSFGVGSYEQYF. The CDR3 DNA reads TGTGCCAGCAGCTTTGGCGTGGGCTCCTACGAGCAGTACTTC.

The genes are TRBV28 and TRBJ2-4; 8 bases are shared with TRBD2. From germline, CDR1 is MDHEN and CDR2 SYDVKM. Losses at the gene ends were 6 bases for V and 6 bases for J; bases not matched to a gene: 16. The CDR3 has 17 amino acids. The chain's CDR3 is CASSPPPWGAGGNIQYF. In DNA form, the CDR3 reads TGTGCCAGCAGCCCTCCTCCCTGGGGGGCGGGGGGAAACATTCAGTACTTC.

The CDR3 DNA reads as TGTGCCAGCAGTTTATTAGGTAGCTCCTACAATGAGCAGTTCTTC. Protein: CASSLLGSSYNEQFF. The chain recombines TRBV28 with TRBJ2-1, with D unclear. Looked up from germline, CDR1 is MDHEN and CDR2 is SYDVKM. V was pared by 1 base and J by 0 bases, with 7 bases between. The length of the CDR3 is 15 residues.

The gene calls are TRBV7-3 and TRBJ2-1; D not certain. V was cut by 5 bases and J by 2 bases, with 16 bases left in between. In germline, CDR1 is SGHTA, CDR2 FQGTGA. The CDR3 is made up of 16 amino acids. This chain's CDR3 is CASSPMPEAAYNEQFF. The DNA for the CDR3 is TGTGCCAGCAGCCCCATGCCTGAGGCCGCCTACAATGAGCAGTTCTTC.

In its sample, this clone was seen once. The chain carries TRBV6-5 and TRBJ1-2; D perhaps matches TRBD1 (6 bases). This CDR3 region has 13 residues. The V gene lost 6 bases and the J gene lost 5 bases, with 13 bases spanning the gap. Germline CDR1 MNHEY, CDR2 SVGAGI. The CDR3 nucleotides read TGTGCCAGCAGGCGGGACAAAAATTATGGCTACACCTTC. Its protein is CASRRDKNYGYTF.

The rearrangement joins TRBV19 to TRBJ2-1; TRBD1 matches at 8 bases. From germline, CDR1 is LNHDA and CDR2 SQIVND (reference sequence). With 2 bases clipped from V and 9 bases from J, the junction kept 9 bases outside the gene matches. The CDR3 extends over 15 amino acids. CDR3 sequence reads: CASSIIRSGGGEQFF. For the CDR3, the DNA is TGTGCCAGTAGTATAATTCGTTCAGGGGGCGGTGAGCAGTTCTTC.

V gene TRBV19 combines with J gene TRBJ1-1, with D tentatively TRBD1 (6 bases). Trimming cost V 10 bases and J 4 bases, with 13 bases left between them. The CDR3 loop spans 12 amino acids. Germline CDR1 reads LNHDA; CDR2 reads SQIVND (reference sequence). Here the CDR3 DNA reads TGTGCCATATCGACAGGAGGCACTGAAGCTTTCTTT. This sequence encodes CAISTGGTEAFF.

The V and J genes are TRBV13 and TRBJ1-1; possibly TRBD1 for D (5 bases). Trimming cost V 5 bases and J 6 bases, with 22 bases left between them. The CDR3 extends over 16 amino acids. The germline CDR1 and CDR2 sequences are PRHDT and FYEKMQ (reference sequence). CDR3 sequence reads: CASSLSWDSRTAEAFF. CDR3 bases: TGTGCCAGCAGCCTATCATGGGACTCGCGTACCGCTGAAGCTTTCTTT.

This clone has only a few counts. Here the CDR3 DNA reads TGTGCCAGCAGTTTAGGGGGAAACACTGAAGCTTTCTTT. This sequence encodes CASSLGGNTEAFF. The rearrangement joins TRBV28 to TRBJ1-1, with D tentatively TRBD1 (5 bases). V was pared by 2 bases and J by 2 bases, with 6 bases between. The CDR3 covers 13 residues. CDR1 is MDHEN, CDR2 SYDVKM, per germline.

Of note for this clone: Other DNA sequences in this specimen translate into the identical CDR3. The chain is built from TRBV19 and TRBJ1-2, with D perhaps matching TRBD1 (5 bases). CDR3 length: 15 amino acids. V was trimmed by 2 bases and J by 0 bases, leaving 10 bases between them. Germline V gene data show CDR1 as LNHDA and CDR2 as SQIVND (reference sequence). The CDR3 bases are TGTGCCAGTAGTATAACGGGGACGACTAACTATGGCTACACCTTC. This encodes CASSITGTTNYGYTF.

This rearrangement joins TRBV28 to TRBJ2-7; unclear D gene. CDR3 size: 13 residues. Trimming pared 5 bases from V and 4 bases from J, leaving 12 bases between. CDR1 and CDR2 (germline): MDHEN, SYDVKM. The CDR3 region is CASSPFAQYEQYF. DNA of the CDR3: TGTGCCAGCAGTCCTTTCGCCCAATACGAGCAGTACTTC. Full variable domain (rest looked up from reference TRBV28 and TRBJ2-7): DVKVTQSSRYLVKRTGEKVFLECVQDMDHENMFWYRQDPGLGLRLIYFSYDVKMKEKGDIPEGYSVSREKKERFSLILESASTNQTSMYLCASSPFAQYEQYFGPGTRLTVT.

The V and J genes are TRBV7-9 and TRBJ2-1, with a tentative D call TRBD2 (6 bases). Germline V gene sequence: CDR1 SEHNR, CDR2 FQNEAQ (reference sequence). V was clipped by 10 bases and J by 9 bases, with 16 bases between them. The CDR3 loop spans 12 amino acids. The CDR3 bases are TGTGCCACCGGGGGAGTCCGGGTTGAGCAGTTCTTC. This translates into CATGGVRVEQFF.

This clone qualifies as medium-sized (0.01 to 0.1%). The CDR3, as DNA: TGTGCCAGCAGTCGATCAGGGTACAATGAGCAGTTCTTC. It codes for CASSRSGYNEQFF. V gene TRBV7-9 combines with J gene TRBJ2-1; maybe TRBD1 (5 bases). V was clipped by 6 bases and J by 4 bases, with 10 bases between them. Germline V lookup: CDR1 SEHNR, CDR2 FQNEAQ (reference sequence). CDR3 length equals 13 residues. The full variable domain, in which reference TRBV7-9 and TRBJ2-1 provide the parts outside the CDR3, is DTGVSQNPRHKITKRGQNVTFRCDPISEHNRLYWYRQTLGQGPEFLTYFQNEAQLEKSRLLSDRFSAERPKGSFSTLEIQRTEQGDSAMYLCASSRSGYNEQFFGPGTRLTVL.

The CDR3 bases are TGTGCCAGCAGCCTGCCCCGAATCGGTTCGCGGCAGCCCCAGCATTTT. Its translation: CASSLPRIGSRQPQHF. The chain employs TRBV5-8 and TRBJ1-5; D call uncertain. The V end lost 4 bases, the J end lost 7 bases, and 21 bases lay between the germline ends. CDR1 and CDR2 (germline): SGHTS, YDEGEE. The CDR3 loop spans 16 amino acids.

Here the CDR3 reads CASSEFRGTGTGELFF. As DNA, the CDR3 is TGTGCCAGCAGTGAATTTCGTGGGACAGGGACCGGGGAGCTGTTTTTT. This chain links TRBV6-1 with TRBJ2-2, with 9 bases aligning to TRBD1. With V trimmed by 2 bases and J by 5 bases, 6 bases remained unmatched. Germline values: CDR1 MNHNS, CDR2 SASEGT. CDR3 length: 16 amino acids.

In this sample, this clone turned up many times. The J gene is TRBJ2-5, the V gene TRBV4-3, with D hard to call. This CDR3 has 15 residues. Trimming left V 0 bases short and J 5 bases short, with 13 bases between. Germline CDR1 and CDR2: LGHNA and YSLEER. The CDR3 DNA sequence: TGCGCCAGCAGCCAAGATAACGGGTTTGTGGAGACCCAGTACTTC. Amino acids: CASSQDNGFVETQYF.

The rearrangement uses TRBV28 and TRBJ2-7; TRBD2 is a possible D gene (6 bases). Trimming stripped 3 bases from V and 5 bases from J, with 14 bases between. This CDR3 comprises 14 residues. CDR1 and CDR2 from the germline V gene are MDHEN and SYDVKM. Here the CDR3 DNA reads TGTGCCAGCAGTTTCCCCGGGACTCGGCACGAGCAGTACTTC. Protein product: CASSFPGTRHEQYF.

The chain links TRBV12-5 to TRBJ1-1; possible D gene TRBD1, 5 bases. V lost 4 bases, J lost 2 bases, and 8 bases lay in between. This CDR3 is built from 13 residues. The germline gives CDR1 LGHNT, CDR2 FRNRAP. DNA of the CDR3: TGTGCTAGTGGTTACGGGACCAACACTGAAGCTTTCTTT. Encoded protein: CASGYGTNTEAFF.